Here is one TCR beta chain with its context. This clonotype was seen a single time. This receptor's antigen is unknown. No base qualities exist here, and no much larger clone lies one base off it. One read alone provides weak support. The data were obtained in a study of vaccination and CD4 T cells after COVID-19 (dated by TCRdb to between 2021 and 2023). With respect to the entire study: Convalescent patients had a positive SARS-CoV-2 result on nasal swab PCR, and of these patients, fewer than ten had mild disease and one had severe disease. Six males and four females were included in the convalescent cohort, with two Hispanic individuals, seven Caucasians, two Asians and one multiracial person represented. The time from the second vaccine dose to post-vaccine blood sampling had a median of roughly 72 days and ranged from about 14 to 250 days. The spike-specific CD4+ TCR repertoire was compared before and after mRNA vaccination in over nine COVID-19 convalescent patients and a handful of infection-naive healthy vaccine recipients. Two doses of either the Pfizer-BioNTech BNT162b2 vaccine (n=8) or the Moderna mRNA-1273 vaccine (n=2) were administered to participants. Post-COVID blood samples from convalescent patients were collected a median of around 110 days after diagnosis, with a range of roughly 35 to 180 days. Culture stimuli were overlapping spike peptide pools from SARS-CoV-2 and from the common cold coronaviruses HCoV-NL63, HCoV-OC43 and HCoV-229E. Control cultures used a CEFX viral epitope pool as positive control, an HIV-1 Nef peptide pool as negative control, or no peptide. The study at large found these results: Of the vaccine-specific clones in convalescent patients, 304 of 307, or nearly all, reacted only to SARS-CoV-2 spike and did not cross-react with common cold coronaviruses. Although the median number of SARS-CoV-2-reactive clonotypes went up from around 19 after infection to some 37 after vaccination, the increase was not significant. The study included relatively few convalescent patients and did not analyze early timepoints after natural infection. Among the post-vaccine SARS-CoV-2-reactive clones in convalescent patients, a median 86.3% showed up only after vaccination, which suggests vaccine-specific priming.

Receptors were amplified or captured by PCR. At the Johns Hopkins FTIC core, DNA from the cultured CD4+ T cells underwent TCR sequencing with the Oncomine TCR Beta short-read assay. Genomic DNA was extracted from the cultured CD4+ T cells with the QIAamp micro DNA kit. The Oncomine TCR Beta libraries from cultured CD4+ T cells were pooled using unique dual indexes and then sequenced on an Illumina iSeq 100. The paper's processing steps were these. Non-productive sequences were filtered out, and CDR3s that did not start with C, did not end with F or W, or were shorter than 7 amino acids were discarded. Antigen-specific clonotypes were identified with the MANAFEST web application by comparing peptide-stimulated wells with reference and other culture wells. Positive clones required FDR below 0.05, an odds ratio above 5, and productive frequency above 0.1% in at least two of three replicate wells. Clonotypes that were significantly expanded in both SARS-CoV-2 spike wells and at least one common cold coronavirus spike condition were defined as cross-reactive. Using R version 3.6.1, CDR3 homology was evaluated through Levenshtein distances (stringdist) along with unrooted phylogenetic trees (ape). Starting from the raw public reads, TCRdb applied fastp trimming at Q25, assembled clones with MiXCR and retained in-frame beta chains. Every entry covers one CDR3 protein and lists the most common genes and DNA from its rows. The V and J calls shown here were made by TCRdb, not taken from the authors' results. This sample gives 10,000 to 15,000 distinct CDR3 sequences in total; 60% of them show up just once. Of the sample, roughly 13% falls within the top ten clones.

The germline V gene (reference sequence) gives CDR1 as DFQATT and CDR2 as SNEGSKA. Germline trimming amounts to 2 bases on V and 7 bases on J, with 18 as the count of junction bases outside the gene matches. The CDR3, from cysteine to phenylalanine, totals 17 residues. Only the CDR3 DNA stays, 51 bases, in frame from base 1. This sample's treatment or condition label indicates: approximately nine-day PBMC culture with coronavirus spike peptide pools or control peptides (ViraFEST assay). The study used the ViraFEST assay, which expanded antigen-specific T cells with peptide pools and then identified expanded clonotypes by TCR sequencing. The convalescent patients' positive SARS-CoV-2 PCR tests fell between March and December 2020, which was before the Alpha, Beta and Delta variants emerged in the United States. Under 2.5 million PBMCs per well were cultured in IMDM with about 5% human AB serum and approximately 10 IU/ml IL-2, plus 10 ug/ml peptide pools. Half of the culture medium was replaced with fresh IL-2-containing medium on days 3 and 7. After around 11 days of culture, CD4+ T cells were isolated by negative selection with the EasySep CD4+ T cell isolation kit. Ficoll-Paque Plus gradient centrifugation was used to isolate PBMCs from whole blood, and the isolated PBMCs were then either used fresh or cryopreserved at -140C. Triplicate wells were generally used for each culture condition.

The sequencing input was CD4+ T cells from blood, cultured in vitro. The receptor's source is a human donor who had recovered from COVID-19. This receptor chain uses TRBV20-1 and TRBJ2-7, and 9 junction bases match TRBD1. The DNA is as follows: TGCAGTGCTAGAACGAATACAGGACAGGGGCGATTCGAAGAGCAGTACTTC. Translated, this gives CSARTNTGQGRFEEQYF.